These 6 T cell receptor beta chains originate from one sample sequenced in a study of cytomegalovirus exposure and HLA in healthy donors. Vbeta (60) and Jbeta (13) primers were used in the PCR. Assay: immunoSEQ multiplex PCR; the TCRdb copy retains only in-frame clones and omits some. The repertoire has roughly 150,000 clones, 60% to 75% of them found once; the top ten carry more than 1.5%. Sequenced material: PBMCs. All receptors derive from a human donor in good health.

The gene calls are TRBV10-3 and TRBJ2-5; 9 nucleotides agree with TRBD1. Germline CDR1 reads ENHRY; CDR2 reads SYGVKD. With V trimmed by 3 bases and J by 5 bases, 7 bases remained unmatched. The CDR3 length is 15 residues. CDR3 nucleotide sequence: TGTGCCATCAGTGAACCAGACAGGGGGAGGGAGACCCAGTACTTC. This encodes CAISEPDRGRETQYF.

This chain joins TRBV6-1 and TRBJ1-2; D gene uncertain. The V end lost 1 base, the J end lost 2 bases, and 11 bases lay between the germline ends. CDR3 size: 15 residues. Germline V lookup: CDR1 MNHNS, CDR2 SASEGT. CDR3 sequence reads: CASSEGALTNYGYTF. CDR3 DNA sequence: TGTGCCAGCAGTGAAGGGGCACTTACAAACTATGGCTACACCTTC.

The rearrangement links TRBV4-1 to TRBJ2-1; 8 nucleotides line up with TRBD2. Losses at the gene ends were 0 bases for V and 9 bases for J; bases not matched to a gene: 4. Per the germline V gene, CDR1 is MGHRA and CDR2 is YSYEKL. The CDR3 spans 14 residues. This CDR3 reads CASSQEGTRSEQFF. The CDR3 DNA follows: TGCGCCAGCAGCCAAGAAGGGACTAGGAGTGAGCAGTTCTTC.

The chain couples TRBV5-1 to TRBJ2-1, with 9 bases fitting TRBD2. Germline CDR1 and CDR2: SGHRS and YFSETQ. The V segment lost 5 bases and the J segment 5 bases; nucleotides outside the gene matches: 8. CDR3 length equals 15 residues. The CDR3 region has the DNA TGCGCCAGCAGTCCGCGGGAGGGCGGGGACAATGAGCAGTTCTTC. Protein sequence: CASSPREGGDNEQFF.

This chain links TRBV2 with TRBJ2-1; 7 positions match TRBD1. The CDR3 totals 15 residues. The germline CDR1 and CDR2 sequences are SNHLY and FYNNEI. V was clipped by 4 bases and J by 1 base; unmatched bases: 4. CDR3: CASSGPGGSYNEQFF. CDR3 in DNA: TGTGCCAGCAGTGGGCCAGGGGGTTCCTACAATGAGCAGTTCTTC.

The chain joins TRBV21-1 to TRBJ1-1; the tabulated D call, TRBD1, remains unverified against the DNA. TRBV21-1 is noted as a pseudogene. CDR3 length: 23 amino acids. CDR3 residues: CASSKEGTRTGGEESGRNTEAFF. The CDR3 DNA reads TGTGCCAGCAGCAAAGAGGGGACCCGGACAGGGGGTGAAGAATCCGGCCGGAACACTGAAGCTTTCTTT.